This T cell receptor beta chain is drawn from a study of CD8+CD57+ T cells in acquired aplastic anemia. This clonotype was recorded at least ten times. Genomic DNA provided the template from which TCR beta VDJ and CDR3 profiles were obtained. TCRdb re-called the reads with MiXCR, one entry per CDR3 protein. The sample has more than 150,000 distinct CDR3 sequences, roughly 50% seen once. Trimming took off 1 base at V and 4 bases at J, with 11 bases between the two ends. Germline CDR1 is SEHNR and CDR2 is FQNEAQ (reference sequence). The length of the CDR3 is 15 residues. Patients chosen for sequencing had CD8+CD57+ cells that had expanded, as shown by flow cytometry. Patients, without exception, had severe acquired aplastic anemia.

This clonotype was sampled from a human donor with aplastic anemia. J is TRBJ2-1 and V is TRBV7-9; D may be TRBD2 (6 bases). Material: sorted CD4+, CD8+, or CD8+CD57+ T cells (not recorded which) from PBMCs. The CDR3 nucleotides read TGTGCCAGCAGCTTAGGAGCGGGTACGTACAATGAGCAGTTCTTC. Residues: CASSLGAGTYNEQFF. Drawing the rest from reference TRBV7-9 and TRBJ2-1, the complete variable domain is DTGVSQNPRHKITKRGQNVTFRCDPISEHNRLYWYRQTLGQGPEFLTYFQNEAQLEKSRLLSDRFSAERPKGSFSTLEIQRTEQGDSAMYLCASSLGAGTYNEQFFGPGTRLTVL.